The T cell receptor (beta chain) described here comes from a study of shared clonotypes between healthy human individuals (TCRdb year 2020). A note on the overall study: Three men and a couple of women, aged 18 to 49 years, made up the cohort. For each donor, CD4 naive and CD4 memory were each given three plates, CD8 naive was given two plates, and CD8 memory was given one plate. The study deeply sequenced blood TCR repertoires of about 5 healthy adults to estimate repertoire size and the extent of clonotype sharing between individuals. Different laboratories and diverse techniques were used to prepare libraries and sequence TCR repertoires, to increase sequencing depth and limit assay-specific biases. Each donor's leukapheresis produced roughly between roughly 0.85 and 10 billion PBMCs.

Study-wide findings and limitations: Clonotypes shared by all four sorted-subset donors showed higher generation probabilities than non-shared clonotypes. Sampling was limited to blood, and TCR repertoires in tissue likely differ from TCR repertoires in blood. Sharing across a few donors was observed for roughly 5.4% of naive CD4, less than 4% of naive CD8, roughly 2.3% of memory CD4, and roughly 0.4% of memory CD8 clonotypes. Pairwise subsampling indicated that sequencing depth was expected to affect the degree of clonotype sharing among donors. Because the study included only a small number of donors, the genetic and exposure-history diversity represented was limited. Rarefaction of sorted-subset datasets indicated incomplete sequencing despite the large sequencing depth. Larger estimated clonotype richness was generally found for naive subsets than for memory subsets.

The donors were healthy, HIV-negative adults with no recently reported acute infections or vaccinations. Every donor was a Caucasian adult residing in Nashville, Tennessee, USA. CD4+ T cells were enriched through magnetic negative selection, after which naive cells were positively selected on CD45RA and the remaining negative fraction served as the memory subset. After blood collection by leukapheresis, PBMCs were isolated using Ficoll-Histopaque density gradient centrifugation and then cryopreserved in the vapor phase of liquid nitrogen. Purity and quantity of every magnetically sorted T cell population were checked by analytical flow cytometry. From each sorted fraction, genomic DNA was isolated and quantified by UV absorbance on a Nanodrop 2000c. Comments on this clone: Its antigen is currently not known. A much more abundant neighbour one base away suggests this may be a read error.

CDR1 and CDR2 are read off the germline V gene as SGHNT and YENEEA. Trimming at the junction amounts to 0 bases on V and 6 bases on J, and the germline ends lie 2 bases apart. The CDR3, from cysteine to phenylalanine, totals 12 residues. The CDR3 DNA has 36 bases and is translated from base 1. Using the deep immunoSEQ assay, multiplex PCR amplified TCR CDR3 regions from genomic DNA. Genomic DNA extracted from each cell subset was distributed evenly over all wells of several immunoSEQ 96-well plates, and each plate served as one replicate. For sorted subsets, each replicate PCR was loaded with roughly 190 ng genomic DNA, equivalent to 25,000 to 35,000 T cell genomes. The purified libraries were quantified using a Qubit 3.0 fluorometer, sized with a Bioanalyzer 2100, and then quantified again using the KAPA Library Quantification kit. Every immunoSEQ 96-well plate was sequenced on a separate single-read 150-cycle Illumina NextSeq 550 flow cell. Per the authors' processing: The immunoSEQ output contained only junctional sequences without quality scores, so filtering could not match that applied to full-length reads. Sequences were annotated with PyIR, a Python wrapper for IgBLAST v1.9, using IMGT germline references to assign V/J genes and CDR3. Any read was removed if the V/J assignment was weak (E-value above 1e-6), the CDR3 was missing, or the read contained stop codons, out-of-frame junctions, or ambiguous translated residues. V3J clonotypes were defined as sequences sharing the same inferred V gene, J gene, and CDR3 amino acid sequence. The percentage overlap between two repertoires was calculated by dividing the number of shared unique clonotypes by the size of the smaller repertoire. Three approaches were used to assess repertoire richness: RTK rarefaction, the Chao1 estimator, and Recon v2.1 estimates of unobserved clonotypes. OLGA was used to compute generation probabilities for all TCRbeta clonotypes that the gDNA method yielded from a handful of donors. Here the immuneACCESS table is served through TCRdb, limited to in-frame sequences with V and J called. Missing clones are a known gap in these copies; in checked studies unresolved V genes cover under half, and the rest lacks a known reason. From that table come the V and J calls and clone size; the DNA was used to work out D and trimming. The sample table records 1 million to 1.2 million clones; approximately 80% of these occur just once. The ten largest clonotypes hold roughly 0.83% of the sample.

The clonotype was recovered from a man aged 18 to 30 in good health. Some clones in this sample may be carry-over from other donors' samples. Here the chain combines TRBV11-3 and TRBJ2-2, with the identity of the D gene unclear. Sample: memory CD4+ T cells from PBMCs. The label giving this sample's cell subset or site can be read as: CD45RA-negative fraction. The CDR3 is CASSLDAGELFF. The sequenced DNA is TGTGCCAGCAGCTTAGATGCCGGGGAGCTGTTTTTT.